These T cell receptor beta chains were read from a single sample in a study of T cells after yellow fever vaccination. TCRdb itself ran the 5' RACE reads through MiXCR, one entry per CDR3 protein. The table lists hundreds of thousands of distinct CDR3 sequences, 3% to 4.5% of them singletons, with around a quarter in the top ten. The source material was PBMCs, sampled on the day of the yellow fever booster vaccination. The origin of the receptors is a man between 18 and 29 years old who received the YFV17D yellow fever vaccine. The CDR3 runs from the conserved cysteine through the conserved F or W. A D gene is named only where the DNA matches it firmly. Some rows mark clone size as missing; the rest say once, few, many or name a class of expanded clone.

V gene	J gene	D gene	clone size	CDR3 protein	CDR3 DNA
TRBV6-6	TRBJ2-3	-	few	CASPDDGGASTDTQYF	TGTGCCAGTCCCGACGATGGGGGGGCAAGCACAGATACGCAGTATTTT
TRBV20-1	TRBJ2-1	TRBD2	-	CSASPRERGASYNEQFF	TGCAGTGCTTCACCACGGGAGCGGGGGGCGTCCTACAATGAGCAGTTCTTC
TRBV5-1	TRBJ1-2	-	few	CASSPPPFRDNYGYTF	TGCGCCAGCAGCCCGCCGCCTTTCCGCGATAACTATGGCTACACCTTC
TRBV25-1	TRBJ2-1	TRBD2	-	CASRRGNEQFF	TGTGCCAGCAGGCGGGGGAATGAGCAGTTCTTC
TRBV5-1	TRBJ2-6	TRBD2	many	CASSLGLGRAGANVLTF	TGCGCCAGCAGCTTGGGTCTGGGGAGGGCCGGGGCCAACGTCCTGACTTTC
TRBV28	TRBJ2-5	-	many	CASSLLAASGTQYF	TGTGCCAGCAGTTTATTGGCGGCGTCCGGGACCCAGTACTTC
TRBV12-3/TRBV12-4	TRBJ2-1	-	few	CASSSGTRNEQFF	TGTGCCAGCAGCTCCGGGACAAGGAATGAGCAGTTCTTC
TRBV15	TRBJ1-1	TRBD1	many	CATSRSGTDTEAFF	TGTGCCACCAGCAGATCCGGGACAGACACTGAAGCTTTCTTT
TRBV15	TRBJ1-2	TRBD1	few	CATSSGLGTGPNYGYTF	TGTGCCACCAGCAGTGGGTTGGGGACAGGTCCTAACTATGGCTACACCTTC
TRBV5-1	TRBJ1-5	-	many	CASSSRGGNQPQHF	TGCGCCAGCAGCAGCAGGGGTGGAAATCAGCCCCAGCATTTT
TRBV4-3	TRBJ2-3	-	many	CASSQGRLDTQYF	TGCGCCAGCAGCCAGGGACGCTTAGATACGCAGTATTTT
TRBV7-8	TRBJ2-7	-	few	CASSLGAGTRSYEQYF	TGTGCCAGCAGCTTAGGGGCCGGGACACGGTCCTACGAGCAGTACTTC
TRBV7-9	TRBJ1-3	-	few	CASSLATFTIYF	TGTGCCAGCAGCTTAGCAACGTTCACCATATATTTT
TRBV6-6	TRBJ1-3	-	-	CASSYQTGFSGNTIYF	TGTGCCAGCAGTTACCAAACGGGATTTTCTGGAAACACCATATATTTT
TRBV4-2	TRBJ2-5	-	-	CASSPSMGSTETQYF	TGTGCCAGCAGCCCCTCGATGGGGTCTACAGAGACCCAGTACTTC
TRBV20-1	TRBJ2-5	-	many	CSGGVPPVETQYF	TGCAGTGGAGGCGTGCCCCCAGTGGAGACCCAGTACTTC
TRBV3-1	TRBJ2-5	TRBD2	many	CASSQGGLAGLETQYF	TGTGCCAGCAGCCAAGGAGGACTAGCGGGGTTGGAGACCCAGTACTTC
TRBV9	TRBJ2-5	-	-	CASSGRGALGETQYF	TGTGCCAGCAGCGGCAGGGGGGCGCTCGGAGAGACCCAGTACTTC
TRBV7-2	TRBJ1-1	TRBD1	-	CASSLEGGRGAFF	TGTGCCAGCAGCTTAGAAGGGGGCCGGGGCGCTTTCTTT
TRBV4-1	TRBJ1-5	-	-	CASSSRSRRYQPQHF	TGCGCCAGCAGCTCAAGATCACGGCGCTATCAGCCCCAGCATTTT
TRBV5-1	TRBJ1-1	-	many	CASSLFGSQNTEAFF	TGCGCCAGCAGCTTGTTTGGCAGCCAGAACACTGAAGCTTTCTTT
TRBV20-1	TRBJ2-7	TRBD2	many	CSARRVGGTYEQYF	TGCAGTGCTAGACGGGTCGGGGGGACCTACGAGCAGTACTTC
TRBV7-2	TRBJ1-1	-	few	CASSLDGALKAFF	TGTGCCAGCAGCTTAGACGGGGCGTTGAAAGCTTTCTTT
TRBV5-1	TRBJ2-3	TRBD1	few	CASSLEGQGITDTQYF	TGCGCCAGCAGCTTGGAAGGACAGGGAATCACAGATACGCAGTATTTT
TRBV7-3	TRBJ2-3	TRBD2	-	CASSLTGGGAPDTQYF	TGTGCCAGCAGCTTAACGGGCGGGGGGGCACCAGATACGCAGTATTTT
TRBV6-2/TRBV6-3	TRBJ1-2	TRBD1	few	CASSTYRDSYGYTF	TGTGCCAGCAGTACGTACCGGGACAGCTATGGCTACACCTTC
TRBV6-6	TRBJ2-3	TRBD2	many	CASSLTSGADTQYF	TGTGCCAGCAGTTTGACTAGCGGGGCAGATACGCAGTATTTT
TRBV11-3	TRBJ2-5	-	-	CASSPGLGVETQYF	TGTGCCAGCAGCCCGGGTCTGGGGGTGGAGACCCAGTACTTC
TRBV7-2	TRBJ2-3	-	few	CASSLYGATDTQYF	TGTGCCAGCAGCTTATATGGGGCCACAGATACGCAGTATTTT